This passage covers 30 T cell receptor beta chains from one sample sequenced in a study of T cell responses to AZD1222 COVID-19 vaccine. Some clones are missing from TCRdb's copy, which holds only in-frame ones; the method was immunoSEQ multiplex PCR. Of roughly 160,000 clones listed, 75% to 95% are singletons. Here the sequenced sample was peripheral blood, taken on day 0 of AZD1222 vaccination. The origin of the receptors is an adult in good health.

J is TRBJ1-2 and V is TRBV5-1; D possibly corresponds to TRBD1 (5 bases). The germline V gene encodes CDR1 SGHRS and CDR2 YFSETQ. CDR3 length: 14 residues. V dropped 0 bases and J dropped 1 base, with 7 bases sitting between them. CDR3 sequence (DNA): TGCGCCAGCAGCTTGGGACAGATTAACTATGGCTACACCTTC. Amino acid sequence: CASSLGQINYGYTF.

V gene TRBV27 combines with J gene TRBJ2-4; 16 bases map to TRBD2. CDR3 length equals 16 residues. V trimming: 5 bases; J trimming: 7 bases; junction bases outside the gene matches: 5. Germline values: CDR1 MNHEY, CDR2 SMNVEV (reference sequence). The CDR3 spells CASSPGLAGGLNIQYF. DNA for the CDR3: TGTGCCAGCAGTCCGGGACTAGCGGGGGGGCTCAACATTCAGTACTTC.

The V gene is TRBV7-2, the J gene TRBJ2-7; 8 positions agree with TRBD1. Losses at the gene ends were 1 base for V and 6 bases for J; bases not matched to a gene: 11. This CDR3 is built from 16 residues. CDR1 is SGHTA, CDR2 FQGNSA, per germline. CDR3 nucleotide sequence: TGTGCCAGCAGCTTAGGACGTCAGGGGGCAAGTGTCGAGCAGTACTTC. This sequence encodes CASSLGRQGASVEQYF.

This clone has a handful of counts. The V call is TRBV3-1 (or the pseudogene TRBV3-2), the J call TRBJ2-5, with 7 bases that match TRBD1. From germline, CDR1 is LGHDT and CDR2 YNNKEL (reference sequence). This CDR3 has 16 amino acids. V lost 2 bases, J lost 1 base, and 7 bases stayed unmatched. The chain's CDR3 is CASSQFKQGIQETQYF. The CDR3 DNA reads TGTGCCAGCAGCCAATTTAAACAGGGGATCCAAGAGACCCAGTACTTC.

This clone has more than one count but fewer than ten. This chain joins TRBV2 and TRBJ1-6, with 7 bases lining up with TRBD1. Trimming cost V 4 bases and J 10 bases; bases outside gene matches: 7. The germline CDR1 and CDR2 sequences are SNHLY and FYNNEI. The CDR3 contains 14 residues. The CDR3 sequence: CASSGQGLGSPLHF. Written as DNA, the CDR3 is TGTGCCAGCAGTGGACAGGGTCTGGGATCACCCCTCCACTTT.

The chain is built from TRBV7-2 and TRBJ1-2; a weak D match, TRBD1 (6 bases). CDR1 is SGHTA and CDR2 is FQGNSA in the germline V gene. The CDR3 consists of 14 residues. Deletions cut 0 bases from V and 8 bases from J, with 13 bases between. The CDR3 nucleotides are TGTGCCAGCAGCTTAGCGGACAGCCGGGGGGGCTACACCTTC. Translation: CASSLADSRGGYTF.

This clone was detected only a few times. Different DNA sequences within this sample yield the same CDR3. V usage is TRBV9 and J usage is TRBJ2-7; TRBD2 aligns across 12 bases. The germline V gene encodes CDR1 SGDLS and CDR2 YYNGEE. This CDR3 contains 15 residues. Trimming removed 2 bases from V and 4 bases from J; junction bases left unmatched: 4. Here the CDR3 reads CASSVGLAGSYEQYF. CDR3 in DNA: TGTGCCAGCAGCGTGGGACTAGCGGGTTCTTACGAGCAGTACTTC.

The chain couples TRBV11-3 to TRBJ2-7; D not certain. The germline V gene has CDR1 SGHNT and CDR2 YENEEA. The CDR3 spans 13 residues. The V end was cut by 0 bases, the J end by 6 bases, with 9 bases between. The DNA of the CDR3 is TGTGCCAGCAGCTTAGAAACGTACGGCGAGCAGTACTTC. This codes for CASSLETYGEQYF.

Notes on this clone: At one boundary the junction diverges from the germline segment, which might be a read error. Other DNA sequences within the sample encode an identical CDR3. The chain joins TRBV6-4 to TRBJ1-1; D not resolved. Germline-derived CDR1 and CDR2 are MRHNA and SNTAGT. The CDR3 runs 13 residues. This chain's CDR3 is CASSDSENTEAFF. CDR3 in DNA: TGTGCCAGCAGCGACTCGGAGAACACTGAAGCTTTCTTT.

In this sample, this clone turned up once. The chain has TRBV6-5 and TRBJ1-5; D may be TRBD1 (6 bases). The germline V gene has CDR1 MNHEY and CDR2 SVGAGI. Trimming shortened V by 1 base and J by 5 bases, and 12 bases separated the two germline ends. The CDR3 is 15 residues long. In DNA form, the CDR3 reads TGTGCCAGCAGTTACTACACAGGGAAGTATCAGCCCCAGCATTTT. Protein sequence: CASSYYTGKYQPQHF.

The gene calls are TRBV2 and TRBJ1-5; D gene ambiguous. This CDR3 spans 11 amino acids. V dropped 6 bases and J dropped 7 bases, with 7 bases sitting between them. The germline CDR1 and CDR2 sequences are SNHLY and FYNNEI. Here the CDR3 DNA reads TGTGCCAGCAGAGGCGGGCAGCCCCAGCATTTT. Encoded protein: CASRGGQPQHF.

J is TRBJ1-4 and V is TRBV9; no firm D call. The CDR3 has 15 residues. Germline-derived CDR1 and CDR2 are SGDLS and YYNGEE. V was pared by 4 bases and J by 8 bases, with 18 bases between. The CDR3 nucleotides read TGTGCCAGCAGCACTCCCGCCATCCACGGAGAAAAACTGTTTTTT. Translated: CASSTPAIHGEKLFF.

This chain joins TRBV5-4 and TRBJ1-1; TRBD1 aligns across 12 bases. This CDR3 is built from 16 residues. Germline V gives CDR1 SGHNT, CDR2 YYREEE (reference sequence). V dropped 4 bases and J dropped 1; count of bases not matched to a gene: 5. The DNA for the CDR3 is TGTGCCAGCAGCCCGGGACAGGGGGCTCGGAACACTGAAGCTTTCTTT. Amino acid sequence: CASSPGQGARNTEAFF.

V and J are TRBV7-9 and TRBJ1-6, with D tentatively TRBD1 (6 bases). The V gene lost 4 bases and the J gene lost 10 bases, with 14 bases spanning the gap. The germline V gene encodes CDR1 SEHNR and CDR2 FQNEAQ (reference sequence). The CDR3 runs 14 residues. CDR3 nucleotide sequence: TGTGCCAGCAGCTACGGACAGAAATTATCACCCCTCCACTTT. It specifies CASSYGQKLSPLHF.

The chain has TRBV4-1 and TRBJ1-2; 7 positions agree with TRBD1. V gave up 3 bases and J gave up 4 bases; unmatched junction bases: 2. CDR3 length: 13 residues. The germline V gene encodes CDR1 MGHRA and CDR2 YSYEKL. The CDR3 DNA follows: TGCGCCAGCAGCCATGAGGGGGCCTATGGCTACACCTTC. Translated, it gives CASSHEGAYGYTF.

The chain joins TRBV6-5 to TRBJ1-5; D not certain. CDR1 is MNHEY and CDR2 is SVGAGI in the germline V gene. V lost 8 bases and J 7 bases, leaving 9 bases between the germline ends. The length of the CDR3 is 11 residues. The CDR3 region is CASGDGQPQHF. Here the CDR3 DNA reads TGTGCCAGCGGGGATGGCCAGCCCCAGCATTTT.

The chain recombines TRBV4-2 with TRBJ2-5; 10 bases are a match to TRBD2. Germline assignment: CDR1 LGHNA and CDR2 YNFKEQ. Germline trimming cut 4 bases from V and 5 bases from J; bases unmatched to any gene: 7. This CDR3 contains 15 residues. The CDR3, as DNA: TGTGCCAGCAGCCCGAGCGGGGGGGCGGGCGAGACCCAGTACTTC. Translated: CASSPSGGAGETQYF.

This chain uses TRBV7-3 with TRBJ2-1; the D gene is possibly TRBD1 (6 bases). Germline V gene lookup returns CDR1 SGHTA and CDR2 FQGTGA. The CDR3 consists of 15 residues. Trimming pared 4 bases from V and 2 bases from J, leaving 12 bases between. The CDR3 reads CASSSREGAYNEQFF. The CDR3 DNA sequence: TGTGCCAGCAGCTCGCGTGAGGGGGCCTACAATGAGCAGTTCTTC.

V gene TRBV19 combines with J gene TRBJ2-3; D ambiguous. Germline V gene lookup returns CDR1 LNHDA and CDR2 SQIVND (reference sequence). The ends were cut back, 4 bases at V and 8 bases at J, with 13 bases in the middle. There are 13 residues in the CDR3. This CDR3 reads CASSKDLETTQYF. DNA for the CDR3: TGTGCCAGTAGTAAAGATCTAGAGACTACGCAGTATTTT.

The V and J genes are TRBV27 and TRBJ2-7; D possibly corresponds to TRBD1 (6 bases). The germline V gene has CDR1 MNHEY and CDR2 SMNVEV (reference sequence). V was cut by 0 bases and J by 3 bases, with 12 bases left in between. This CDR3 spans 15 amino acids. CDR3 amino acids: CASSLSGAASYEQYF. The CDR3 DNA follows: TGTGCCAGCAGTTTATCGGGGGCGGCGAGCTACGAGCAGTACTTC.

The gene calls are TRBV5-4 and TRBJ2-2; 7 bases are shared with TRBD2. CDR3 length: 16 residues. J lost 4 bases, V lost 0 bases, and 6 bases had no gene match. CDR1 and CDR2 (germline): SGHNT, YYREEE (reference sequence). The CDR3: CASSLGASGGTGELFF. CDR3 DNA: TGTGCCAGCAGCTTGGGAGCTAGCGGAGGCACCGGGGAGCTGTTTTTT.

The rearrangement links TRBV28 to TRBJ2-1, with 7 nucleotides matching TRBD1. With V trimmed by 4 bases and J by 9 bases, 3 bases remained unmatched. The germline V gene has CDR1 MDHEN and CDR2 SYDVKM. This CDR3 spans 12 amino acids. DNA for the CDR3: TGTGCCAGCAGTTACAGGGGCAGTGAGCAGTTCTTC. Translated, it gives CASSYRGSEQFF.

This chain joins TRBV5-1 and TRBJ2-7, with a tentative D call TRBD2 (6 bases). This CDR3 spans 17 amino acids. V was shortened by 2 bases and J by 0 bases, with 18 bases between the two germline ends. CDR1 is SGHRS and CDR2 is YFSETQ in the germline V gene. CDR3 in DNA: TGCGCCAGCAGCTTTGATCGGGACTCCCAGAGCTCCTACGAGCAGTACTTC. It yields the protein CASSFDRDSQSSYEQYF.

This sequence joins TRBV19 and TRBJ1-2, with D perhaps matching TRBD1 (5 bases). The CDR3 covers 12 residues. Germline V gene sequence: CDR1 LNHDA, CDR2 SQIVND (reference sequence). The germline V and J ends were trimmed by 5 bases and 2 bases, with 6 bases remaining between them. The chain's CDR3 is CASSRGNYGYTF. The DNA for the CDR3 is TGTGCCAGTAGTCGGGGGAACTATGGCTACACCTTC.

The genes are TRBV5-4 and TRBJ2-2; 15 bases map to TRBD2. CDR3 length equals 17 residues. CDR1 and CDR2 (germline): SGHNT, YYREEE (reference sequence). J lost 7 bases, V lost 0 bases, and 4 bases had no gene match. The CDR3 region has the DNA TGTGCCAGCAGCTTGGAGGGACTAGCGGGGGGCGGCGGGGAGCTGTTTTTT. Translation: CASSLEGLAGGGGELFF.

This clone appeared once. The chain combines TRBV5-4 with TRBJ1-1; the match to TRBD1 covers 8 bases. V gave up 3 bases and J gave up 0 bases; unmatched junction bases: 7. Germline CDR1 SGHNT, CDR2 YYREEE (reference sequence). The CDR3 has 16 residues. The CDR3 sequence: CASSSTGASLNTEAFF. In nucleotides, the CDR3 is TGTGCCAGCAGCTCGACAGGGGCCTCATTGAACACTGAAGCTTTCTTT. Based on the CDR3 plus reference TRBV5-4 and TRBJ1-1, the full variable domain is ETGVTQSPTHLIKTRGQQVTLRCSSQSGHNTVSWYQQALGQGPQFIFQYYREEENGRGNFPPRFSGLQFPNYSSELNVNALELDDSALYLCASSSTGASLNTEAFFGQGTRLTVV.

The chain couples TRBV13 to TRBJ2-1, with 14 bases lining up with TRBD2. Germline V lookup: CDR1 PRHDT, CDR2 FYEKMQ (reference sequence). The trim removed 0 bases at V and 0 bases at J, leaving 4 bases unmatched. The CDR3 is 19 amino acids. CDR3 in amino acids: CASSLGPGLAGASYNEQFF. CDR3 nucleotides: TGTGCCAGCAGCTTAGGACCGGGACTAGCGGGGGCCTCCTACAATGAGCAGTTCTTC.

The J gene is TRBJ1-3, the V gene TRBV7-6; D perhaps matches TRBD1 (5 bases). The CDR3 totals 15 residues. V was trimmed by 2 bases and J by 4 bases, leaving 12 bases between them. CDR1 and CDR2 (germline): SGHVS, FNYEAQ. The CDR3 reads CASSLSRGEGNTIYF. The CDR3 coding sequence is TGTGCCAGCAGCTTAAGCCGGGGGGAAGGAAACACCATATATTTT.

This clone was observed a handful of times. The chain joins TRBV5-1 to TRBJ1-5, with 7 bases matching TRBD1. This CDR3 spans 15 amino acids. V trimming: 4 bases; J trimming: 2 bases; junction bases outside the gene matches: 6. From germline, CDR1 is SGHRS and CDR2 YFSETQ. CDR3 loop: CASSEGTVGNQPQHF. DNA for the CDR3: TGCGCCAGCAGCGAGGGGACAGTGGGCAATCAGCCCCAGCATTTT.

The V gene is TRBV24-1, the J gene TRBJ1-2; unclear D gene. CDR3 size: 14 residues. V was shortened by 4 bases and J by 7 bases, with 15 bases between the two germline ends. The germline gives CDR1 KGHDR, CDR2 SFDVKD. CDR3 sequence: CATSDSPRGFGYTF. The CDR3 region has the DNA TGTGCCACCAGTGACTCTCCGCGGGGATTTGGCTACACCTTC.